This T cell receptor (beta chain) is from a study of liver allograft versus peripheral blood T cells. About the research overall: Transplanted livers held T cell receptor repertoires, and these were compared with repertoires in recipients' peripheral blood.

This CDR3 is built from 15 residues. The germline CDR1 and CDR2 sequences are SGHTA and FQGNSA. The V gene end was trimmed by 1 base and the J gene end by 2 bases; junction bases not matched to a gene: 2. TCRdb re-called the reads through MiXCR, storing one row per CDR3 protein. The sample records roughly 14,000 distinct CDR3 sequences, 20% to 25% being singletons. V gene TRBV7-2 combines with J gene TRBJ2-1, with 7 bases identical to TRBD2. This clonotype originated in a human patient who had a liver transplant. Some T cells may be provided by the graft donor. Here the CDR3 reads CASSLGGGTYNEQFF. CDR3 coding DNA: TGTGCCAGCAGCTTAGGGGGGGGGACCTACAATGAGCAGTTCTTC.